This TCR beta chain was profiled in a study of response to subunit inactivated influenza vaccine. Study-level results: Few new T cells, the authors suggested, are recruited by each seasonal influenza vaccination.

Ten or more counts support this clonotype. What it binds is unknown. TCRdb recomputed calls from the RT-PCR reads with MiXCR, one row per CDR3 protein. The sample lists 530,000 or so distinct CDR3 sequences, roughly 12% occurring once. CDR3 size: 15 residues. The V gene lost 6 bases and the J gene lost 4 bases, with 18 bases spanning the gap. Germline loops: CDR1 SQVTM, CDR2 ANQGSEA. The V and J genes are TRBV29-1 and TRBJ1-4, with D perhaps TRBD1 (5 bases). This specimen consisted of PBMCs from blood, obtained on the day of vaccination. The clonotype originates from a man in his forties or fifties who received an inactivated influenza vaccine. The CDR3 DNA is TGCAGCGTCCTCGGGGGTCGGTTGGGTAATGAAAAACTGTTTTTT. Protein product: CSVLGGRLGNEKLFF.